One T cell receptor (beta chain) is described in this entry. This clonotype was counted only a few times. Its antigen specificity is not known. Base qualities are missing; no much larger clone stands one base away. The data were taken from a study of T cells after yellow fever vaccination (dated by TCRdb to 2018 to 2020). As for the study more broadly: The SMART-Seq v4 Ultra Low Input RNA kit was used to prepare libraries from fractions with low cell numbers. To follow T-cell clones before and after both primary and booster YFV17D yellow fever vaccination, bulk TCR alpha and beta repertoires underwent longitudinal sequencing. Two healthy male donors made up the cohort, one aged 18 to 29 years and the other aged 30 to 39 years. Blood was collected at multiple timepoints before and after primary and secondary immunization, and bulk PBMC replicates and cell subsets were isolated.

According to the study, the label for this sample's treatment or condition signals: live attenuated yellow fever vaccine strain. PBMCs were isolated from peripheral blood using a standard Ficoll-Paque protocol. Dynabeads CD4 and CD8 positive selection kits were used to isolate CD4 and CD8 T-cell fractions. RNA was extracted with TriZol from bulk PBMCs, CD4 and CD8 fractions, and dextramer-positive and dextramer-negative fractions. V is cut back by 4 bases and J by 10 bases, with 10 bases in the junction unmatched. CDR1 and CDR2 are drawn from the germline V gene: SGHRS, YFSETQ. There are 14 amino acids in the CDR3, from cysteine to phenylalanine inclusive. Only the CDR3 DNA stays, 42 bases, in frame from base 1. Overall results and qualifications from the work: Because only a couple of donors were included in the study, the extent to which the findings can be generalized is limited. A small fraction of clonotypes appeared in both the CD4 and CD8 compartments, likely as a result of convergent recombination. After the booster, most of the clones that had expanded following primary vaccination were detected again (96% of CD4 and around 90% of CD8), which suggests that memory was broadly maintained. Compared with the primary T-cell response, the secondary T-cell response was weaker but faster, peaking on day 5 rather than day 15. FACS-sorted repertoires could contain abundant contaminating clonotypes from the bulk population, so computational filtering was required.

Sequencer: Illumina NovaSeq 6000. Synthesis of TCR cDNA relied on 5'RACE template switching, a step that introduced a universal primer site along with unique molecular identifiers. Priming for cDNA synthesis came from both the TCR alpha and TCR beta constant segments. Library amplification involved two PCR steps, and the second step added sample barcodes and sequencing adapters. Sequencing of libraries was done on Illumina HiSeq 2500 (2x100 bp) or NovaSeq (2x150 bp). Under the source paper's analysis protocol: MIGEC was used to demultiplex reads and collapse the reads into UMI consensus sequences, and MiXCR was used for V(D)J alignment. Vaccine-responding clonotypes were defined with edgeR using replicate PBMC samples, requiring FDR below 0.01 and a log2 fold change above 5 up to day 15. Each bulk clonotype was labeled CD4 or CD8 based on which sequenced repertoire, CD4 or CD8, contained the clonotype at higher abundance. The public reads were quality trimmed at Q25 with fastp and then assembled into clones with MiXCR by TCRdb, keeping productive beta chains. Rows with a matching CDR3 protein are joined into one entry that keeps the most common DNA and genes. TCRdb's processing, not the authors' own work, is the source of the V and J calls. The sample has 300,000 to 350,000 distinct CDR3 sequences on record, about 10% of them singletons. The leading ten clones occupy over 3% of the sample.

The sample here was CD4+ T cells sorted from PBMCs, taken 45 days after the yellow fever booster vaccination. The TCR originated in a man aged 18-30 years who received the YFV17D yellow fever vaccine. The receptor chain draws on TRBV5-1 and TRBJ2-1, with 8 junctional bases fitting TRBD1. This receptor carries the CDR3 CASSLGQEGREQFF. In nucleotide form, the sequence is TGCGCCAGCAGCCTGGGACAGGAGGGGAGGGAGCAGTTCTTC. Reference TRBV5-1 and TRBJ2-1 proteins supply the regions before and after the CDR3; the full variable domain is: KAGVTQTPRYLIKTRGQQVTLSCSPISGHRSVSWYQQTPGQGLQFLFEYFSETQRNKGNFPGRFSGRQFSNSRSEMNVSTLELGDSALYLCASSLGQEGREQFFGPGTRLTVL.